This passage covers 14 T cell receptor beta chains from one sample sequenced in a study of CD8 T cells in Susac syndrome. RNA totalling roughly 0.5 to 1 ug underwent reverse transcription with random hexamers. TCRdb re-derived calls from the immunoSEQ multiplex PCR reads in MiXCR, one entry per CDR3 protein. The sample holds some 300,000 distinct CDR3 sequences, approximately 89% seen once. Sequencing input: CD8+ T cells from PBMCs. These receptor sequences come from a human donor with multiple sclerosis.

This chain links TRBV11-2 with TRBJ2-1, with 9 bases matching TRBD2. This CDR3 has 17 amino acids. V trimming: 8 bases; J trimming: 5 bases; junction bases outside the gene matches: 16. The V gene's germline CDR1 is SGHAT and CDR2 FQNNGV. The CDR3: CASRDPFLAGSDNEQFF. DNA of the CDR3: TGTGCCAGCCGCGATCCCTTTCTAGCGGGGTCAGACAATGAGCAGTTCTTC.

This chain joins TRBV20-1 and TRBJ2-7, with TRBD2 identical over 9 bases. The CDR3 is made up of 15 amino acids. With V trimmed by 0 bases and J by 5 bases, 8 bases remained unmatched. Germline V gene data show CDR1 as DFQATT and CDR2 as SNEGSKA (reference sequence). CDR3 nucleotide sequence: TGCAGTGCTAGAGACCTAGCGGGGCCTCGGGACGAGCAGTACTTC. As protein: CSARDLAGPRDEQYF.

The gene calls are TRBV20-1 and TRBJ1-1; D gene uncertain. The CDR3 is made up of 13 amino acids. Germline V gene lookup returns CDR1 DFQATT and CDR2 SNEGSKA (reference sequence). V lost 3 bases and J lost 4, with 12 bases in between. In DNA form, the CDR3 reads TGCAGTGCTAGTCGGTCTGGGTTCACTGAAGCTTTCTTT. Residues: CSASRSGFTEAFF.

The chain joins TRBV3-1 to TRBJ2-7, with a possible D match to TRBD2 (5 bases). Germline loops: CDR1 LGHDT, CDR2 YNNKEL (reference sequence). The CDR3 runs to 15 residues. Trimming removed 0 bases from V and 3 bases from J, with 12 bases in between. CDR3 sequence reads: CASSQDGPDFYEQYF. CDR3 nucleotides: TGTGCCAGCAGCCAAGATGGGCCGGACTTCTACGAGCAGTACTTC.

A single count supports this clonotype. This chain connects TRBV7-9 to TRBJ1-5; D perhaps matches TRBD1 (6 bases). There are 14 residues in the CDR3. V gave up 5 bases and J gave up 5 bases, with 13 bases separating them. The germline V gene encodes CDR1 SEHNR and CDR2 FQNEAQ (reference sequence). The DNA for the CDR3 is TGTGCCAGCAGCGGACAGCCGGAGTATCAGCCCCAGCATTTT. Residues: CASSGQPEYQPQHF.

The chain recombines TRBV12-5 with TRBJ2-1; tentatively, D is TRBD2 (5 bases). The germline V and J ends were trimmed by 2 bases and 4 bases, with 15 bases remaining between them. Germline CDR1 and CDR2: LGHNT and FRNRAP. The CDR3 sequence is 16 residues long. CDR3: CASGLSGIGLYNEQFF. The CDR3 region has the DNA TGTGCTAGTGGTTTGTCAGGTATCGGACTTTACAATGAGCAGTTCTTC.

As for this clonotype: At one boundary the junction diverges from the germline segment, which might be a read error. The rearrangement joins TRBV29-1 to TRBJ2-1; D is ambiguous. There are 11 residues in the CDR3. Per germline, CDR1 SQVTM and CDR2 ANQGSEA. The DNA for the CDR3 is TGCAGCGTGGAGAGATACAATGAACAGTTCTTC. This gives the protein CSVERYNEQFF.

The rearrangement links TRBV4-1 to TRBJ1-6; unclear D gene. V lost 8 bases to trimming and J lost 6 bases, with 11 bases between them. CDR3 length equals 13 residues. Germline V gives CDR1 MGHRA, CDR2 YSYEKL. Written as DNA, the CDR3 is TGCGCCAGCGCGGGGATGGGTAATTCACCCCTCCACTTT. This translates into CASAGMGNSPLHF.

The rearrangement joins TRBV7-8 to TRBJ2-1; the D gene could be TRBD1 or TRBD2 (5 bases each). The CDR3 extends over 14 amino acids. Trimming cost V 4 bases and J 2 bases, with 9 bases left between them. Germline values: CDR1 SGHVS, CDR2 FQNEAQ. The CDR3 coding sequence is TGTGCCAGCAGCTCCCCGGGGCCCTACAATGAGCAGTTCTTC. It translates to CASSSPGPYNEQFF.

The gene calls are TRBV7-6 and TRBJ2-3; D ambiguous. The CDR3 is 12 amino acids. The germline CDR1 and CDR2 sequences are SGHVS and FNYEAQ. V was shortened by 5 bases and J by 7 bases, with 10 bases between the two germline ends. CDR3 sequence (DNA): TGTGCCAGCAGCCCAACTTCATATACGCAGTATTTT. Amino acid sequence: CASSPTSYTQYF.

The CDR3 protein is CASSPSPSGRATGELFF. The CDR3 nucleotides read TGTGCCAGCAGCCCAAGCCCTAGCGGGAGGGCTACCGGGGAGCTGTTTTTT. The gene calls are TRBV4-2 and TRBJ2-2; TRBD2 matches at 12 bases. The CDR3 covers 17 residues. The J segment lost 5 bases and the V segment lost 4 bases, leaving 8 bases of the junction unmatched. Germline assignment: CDR1 LGHNA and CDR2 YNFKEQ.

The V gene is TRBV28, the J gene TRBJ2-7; either TRBD1 or TRBD2 may supply D (5 bases each). Germline CDR1 reads MDHEN; CDR2 reads SYDVKM. The CDR3 runs 15 residues. V dropped 6 bases and J dropped 5 bases, with 20 bases sitting between them. The CDR3 DNA reads TGTGCCAGCAGACCACTCGGGGCTGCCCCAAACGAGCAGTACTTC. This sequence encodes CASRPLGAAPNEQYF.

The V call is TRBV4-3, the J call TRBJ2-7, with a tentative D call TRBD1 (6 bases). Germline V gives CDR1 LGHNA, CDR2 YSLEER. The V and J ends lost 4 bases and 1 base respectively, with 11 bases between them. The CDR3 sequence is 14 residues long. The CDR3 is CASSPQDSSYEQYF. The CDR3 coding sequence is TGCGCCAGCAGCCCCCAGGACAGTTCCTACGAGCAGTACTTC.

This chain joins TRBV20-1 and TRBJ1-1; the match to TRBD1 covers 7 bases. The CDR3 is 15 residues long. CDR1 and CDR2 (germline): DFQATT, SNEGSKA (reference sequence). With 2 bases clipped from V and 2 bases from J, the junction kept 8 bases outside the gene matches. CDR3 DNA: TGCAGTGCTAGAATCAGCCGGGACAGAAACACTGAAGCTTTCTTT. Protein sequence: CSARISRDRNTEAFF.